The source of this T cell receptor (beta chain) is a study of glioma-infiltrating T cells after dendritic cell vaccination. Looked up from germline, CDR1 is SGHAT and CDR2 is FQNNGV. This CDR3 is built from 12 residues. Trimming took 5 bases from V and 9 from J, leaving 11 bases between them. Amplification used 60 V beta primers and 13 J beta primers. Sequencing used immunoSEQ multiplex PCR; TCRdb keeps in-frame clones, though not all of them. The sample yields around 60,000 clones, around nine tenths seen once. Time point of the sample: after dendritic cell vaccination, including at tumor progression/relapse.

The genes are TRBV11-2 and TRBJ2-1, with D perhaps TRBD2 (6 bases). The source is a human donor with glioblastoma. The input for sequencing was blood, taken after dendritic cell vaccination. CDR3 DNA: TGTGCCAGCAGCAAACTAGCAAGTGAGCAGTTCTTC. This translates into CASSKLASEQFF. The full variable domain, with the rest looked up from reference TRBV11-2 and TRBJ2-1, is EAGVAQSPRYKIIEKRQSVAFWCNPISGHATLYWYQQILGQGPKLLIQFQNNGVVDDSQLPKDRFSAERLKGVDSTLKIQPAKLEDSAVYLCASSKLASEQFFGPGTRLTVL.